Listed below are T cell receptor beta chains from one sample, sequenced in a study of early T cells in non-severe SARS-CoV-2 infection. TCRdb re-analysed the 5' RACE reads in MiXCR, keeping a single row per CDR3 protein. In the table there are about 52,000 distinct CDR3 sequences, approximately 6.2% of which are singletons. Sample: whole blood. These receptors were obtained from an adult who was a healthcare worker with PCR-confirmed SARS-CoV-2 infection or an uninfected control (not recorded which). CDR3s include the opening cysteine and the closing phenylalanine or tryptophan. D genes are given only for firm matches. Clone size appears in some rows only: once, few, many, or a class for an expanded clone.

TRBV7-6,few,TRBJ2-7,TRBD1,CASSGRQGNEQYF,TGTGCCAGCAGCGGGCGACAGGGTAACGAGCAGTACTTC
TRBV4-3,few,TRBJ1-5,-,CASSQDGIPRHGQPQHF,TGCGCCAGCAGCCAAGACGGTATCCCCCGGCACGGTCAGCCCCAGCATTTT
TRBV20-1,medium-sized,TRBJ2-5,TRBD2,CSASFEGLAGGHMGETQYF,TGCAGTGCTAGCTTTGAGGGACTAGCGGGGGGGCATATGGGAGAGACCCAGTACTTC
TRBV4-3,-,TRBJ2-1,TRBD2,CASSQDGTSSYNEQFF,TGCGCCAGCAGCCAAGACGGGACTAGCTCCTACAATGAGCAGTTCTTC
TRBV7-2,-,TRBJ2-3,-,CASSRAGGRDTQYF,TGTGCCAGCAGCCGAGCCGGGGGCCGAGATACGCAGTATTTT
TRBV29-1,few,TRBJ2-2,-,CSVEVGRELFF,TGCAGCGTTGAAGTTGGCCGGGAGCTGTTTTTT
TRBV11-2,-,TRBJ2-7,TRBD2,CASSLVMAGGSYEQYF,TGTGCCAGCAGCTTAGTTATGGCGGGGGGATCCTACGAGCAGTACTTC
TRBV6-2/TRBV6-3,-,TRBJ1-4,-,CASSPGHLTTNEKLFF,TGTGCCAGCAGCCCGGGACACCTTACAACTAATGAAAAACTGTTTTTT
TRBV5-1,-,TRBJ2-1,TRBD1,CASSLDRGRTNEQFF,TGCGCCAGCAGCTTGGACAGGGGGCGCACGAATGAGCAGTTCTTC
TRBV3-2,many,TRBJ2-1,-,CASSHTRGVSYNEQFF,TGTGCCAGCAGCCATACCAGGGGGGTCTCCTACAATGAGCAGTTCTTC
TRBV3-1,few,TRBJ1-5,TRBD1,CASSQDTGEVQPQHF,TGTGCCAGCAGCCAAGACACAGGGGAAGTGCAGCCCCAGCATTTT
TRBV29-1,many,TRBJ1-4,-,CSVVAATNEKLFF,TGCAGCGTTGTTGCCGCAACTAATGAAAAACTGTTTTTT
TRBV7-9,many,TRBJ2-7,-,CASIEGREQYF,TGTGCCAGCATCGAGGGTCGCGAGCAGTACTTC
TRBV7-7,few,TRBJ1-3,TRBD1,CASSQGAGNTIYF,TGTGCTAGCAGCCAGGGGGCTGGAAACACCATATATTTT
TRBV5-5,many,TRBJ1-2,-,CASSLDGPTYGYTF,TGTGCCAGCAGCTTGGACGGACCTACCTATGGCTACACCTTC
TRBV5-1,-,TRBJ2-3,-,CASSLAGGARDTQYF,TGCGCCAGCAGCTTAGCAGGGGGGGCCAGGGATACGCAGTATTTT
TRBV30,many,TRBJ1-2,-,CAWSVRRSYGYTF,TGTGCCTGGAGTGTACGACGGTCATATGGCTACACCTTC
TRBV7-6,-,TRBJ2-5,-,CASSPTGRQETQYF,TGTGCCAGCAGCCCTACCGGGCGGCAAGAGACCCAGTACTTC
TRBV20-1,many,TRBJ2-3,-,CSACGAYGTDTQYF,TGCAGTGCTTGTGGTGCATACGGCACAGATACGCAGTATTTT
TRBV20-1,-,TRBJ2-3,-,CSAPNPPDTQYF,TGCAGTGCACCCAATCCCCCAGATACGCAGTATTTT
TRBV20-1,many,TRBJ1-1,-,CSARASSGTEAFF,TGCAGTGCTAGAGCGAGTAGCGGCACTGAAGCTTTCTTT
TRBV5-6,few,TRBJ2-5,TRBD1,CASSLQGAGETQYF,TGTGCCAGCAGCTTGCAGGGGGCCGGAGAGACCCAGTACTTC
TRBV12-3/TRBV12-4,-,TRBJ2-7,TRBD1,CASSPRDRGSSYEQYF,TGTGCCAGCAGCCCCCGGGACAGGGGCAGCTCCTACGAGCAGTACTTC
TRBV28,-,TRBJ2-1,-,CASQATPGVHNEQFF,TGTGCCAGTCAGGCAACACCGGGGGTGCACAATGAGCAGTTCTTC